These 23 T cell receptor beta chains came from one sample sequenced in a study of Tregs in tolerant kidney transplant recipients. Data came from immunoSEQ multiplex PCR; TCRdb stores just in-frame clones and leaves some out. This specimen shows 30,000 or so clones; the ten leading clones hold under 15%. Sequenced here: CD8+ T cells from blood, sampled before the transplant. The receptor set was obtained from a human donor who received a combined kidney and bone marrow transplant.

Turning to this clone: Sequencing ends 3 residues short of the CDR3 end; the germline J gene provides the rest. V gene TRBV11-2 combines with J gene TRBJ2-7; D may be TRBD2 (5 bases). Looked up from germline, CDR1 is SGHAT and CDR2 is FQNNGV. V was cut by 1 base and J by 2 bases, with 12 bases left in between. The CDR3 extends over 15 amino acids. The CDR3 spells CASSLGAGAAYEQYF. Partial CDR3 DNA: TGTGCCAGCAGCTTAGGCGCGGGTGCGGCCTACGAG.

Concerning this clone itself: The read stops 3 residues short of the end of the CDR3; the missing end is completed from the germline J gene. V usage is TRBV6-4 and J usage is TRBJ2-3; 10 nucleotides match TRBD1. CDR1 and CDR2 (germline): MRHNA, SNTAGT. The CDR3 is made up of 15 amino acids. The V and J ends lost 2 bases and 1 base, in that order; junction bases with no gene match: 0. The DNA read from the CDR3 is TGTGCCAGCAGTGACGGGACAGGGGGCACAGATACG. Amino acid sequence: CASSDGTGGTDT. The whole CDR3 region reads CASSDGTGGTDTQYF.

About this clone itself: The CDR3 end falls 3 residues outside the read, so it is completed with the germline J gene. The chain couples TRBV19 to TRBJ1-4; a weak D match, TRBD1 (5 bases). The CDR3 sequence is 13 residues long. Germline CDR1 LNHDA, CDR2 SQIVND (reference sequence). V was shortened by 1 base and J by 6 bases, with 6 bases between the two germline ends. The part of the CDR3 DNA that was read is TGTGCCAGTAGTATAGGGGGCGATGAAAAA. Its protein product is CASSIGGDEK. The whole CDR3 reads CASSIGGDEKLFF.

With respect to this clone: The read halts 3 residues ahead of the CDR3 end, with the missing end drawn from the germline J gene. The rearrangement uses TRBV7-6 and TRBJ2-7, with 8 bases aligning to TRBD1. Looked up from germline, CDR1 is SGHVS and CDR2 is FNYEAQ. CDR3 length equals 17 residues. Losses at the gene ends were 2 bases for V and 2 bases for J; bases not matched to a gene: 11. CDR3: CASSLNVGSGGPYEQYF. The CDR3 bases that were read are TGTGCCAGCAGCTTAAATGTCGGTTCAGGGGGCCCCTACGAG.

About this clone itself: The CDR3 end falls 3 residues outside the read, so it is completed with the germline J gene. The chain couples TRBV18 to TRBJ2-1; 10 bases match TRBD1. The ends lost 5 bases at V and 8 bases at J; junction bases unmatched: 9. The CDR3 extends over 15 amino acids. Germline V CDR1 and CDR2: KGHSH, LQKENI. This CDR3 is CASSEPDRGLYEQFF. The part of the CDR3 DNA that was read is TGTGCCAGCTCAGAGCCGGACAGGGGGTTATATGAG.

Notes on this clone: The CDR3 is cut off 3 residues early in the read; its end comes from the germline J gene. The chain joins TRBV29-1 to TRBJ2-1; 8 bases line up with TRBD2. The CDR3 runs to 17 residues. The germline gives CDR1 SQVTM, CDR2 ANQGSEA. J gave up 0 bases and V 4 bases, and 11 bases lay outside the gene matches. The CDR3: CSVVFLIAGSSYNEQFF. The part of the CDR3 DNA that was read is TGCAGCGTTGTATTCCTTATAGCGGGAAGCTCCTACAATGAG.

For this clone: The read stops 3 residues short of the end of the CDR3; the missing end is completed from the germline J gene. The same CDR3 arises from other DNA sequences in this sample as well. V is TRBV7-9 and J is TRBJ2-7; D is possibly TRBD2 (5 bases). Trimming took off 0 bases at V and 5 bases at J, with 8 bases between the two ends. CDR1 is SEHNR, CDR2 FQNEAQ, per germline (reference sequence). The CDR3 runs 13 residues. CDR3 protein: CASSLALRDEQYF. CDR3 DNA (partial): TGTGCCAGCAGCTTAGCGCTGCGGGACGAG.

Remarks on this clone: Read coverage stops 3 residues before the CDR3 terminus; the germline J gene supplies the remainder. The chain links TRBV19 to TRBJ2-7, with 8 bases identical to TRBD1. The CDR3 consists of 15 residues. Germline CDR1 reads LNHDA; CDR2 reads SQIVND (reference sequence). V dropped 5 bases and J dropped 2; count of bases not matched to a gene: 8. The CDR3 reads CASSHRGELPYEQYF. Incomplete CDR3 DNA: TGTGCCAGTAGTCACAGGGGGGAGTTGCCCTACGAG. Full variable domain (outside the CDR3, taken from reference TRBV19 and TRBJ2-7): DGGITQSPKYLFRKEGQNVTLSCEQNLNHDAMYWYRQDPGQGLRLIYYSQIVNDFQKGDIAEGYSVSREKKESFPLTVTSAQKNPTAFYLCASSHRGELPYEQYFGPGTRLTVT.

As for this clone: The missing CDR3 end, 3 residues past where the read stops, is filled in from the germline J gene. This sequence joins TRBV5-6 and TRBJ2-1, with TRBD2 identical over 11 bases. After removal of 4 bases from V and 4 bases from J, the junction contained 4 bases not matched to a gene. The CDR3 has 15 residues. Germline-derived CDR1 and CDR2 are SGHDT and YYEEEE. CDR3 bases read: TGTGCCAGCAGCCCCGGGACTAGCGGTTACAATGAG. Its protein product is CASSPGTSGYNE. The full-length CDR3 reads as CASSPGTSGYNEQFF.

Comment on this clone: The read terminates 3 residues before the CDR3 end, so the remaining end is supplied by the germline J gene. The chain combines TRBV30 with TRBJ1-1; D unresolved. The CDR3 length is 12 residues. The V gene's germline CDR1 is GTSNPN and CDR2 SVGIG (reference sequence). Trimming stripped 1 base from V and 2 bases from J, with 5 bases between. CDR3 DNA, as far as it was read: TGTGCCTGGAGTGGGCTTAACACTGAA. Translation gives CAWSGLNTE. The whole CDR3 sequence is CAWSGLNTEAFF.

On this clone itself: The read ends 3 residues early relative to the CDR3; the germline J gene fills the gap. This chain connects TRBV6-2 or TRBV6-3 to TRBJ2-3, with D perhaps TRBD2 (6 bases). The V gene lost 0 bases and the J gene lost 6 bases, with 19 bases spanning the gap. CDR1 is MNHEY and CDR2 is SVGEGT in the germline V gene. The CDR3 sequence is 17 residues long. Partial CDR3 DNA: TGTGCCAGCAGTTACTCTTTGACCGGAGGGCCTGCGGATACG. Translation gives CASSYSLTGGPADT. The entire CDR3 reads CASSYSLTGGPADTQYF.

CDR3 bases read: TGTGCCAGCAGCTTAATCGACAGGGGTGATACG. Translated: CASSLIDRGDT. In full, the CDR3 reads CASSLIDRGDTQYF. The chain has TRBV7-3 and TRBJ2-3; 8 positions agree with TRBD1. The read ends 3 residues before the CDR3 terminus; that terminus is restored from the germline J gene. After removal of 1 base from V and 6 bases from J, the junction contained 3 bases not matched to a gene. This CDR3 is 14 amino acids long. Germline lookup yields CDR1 SGHTA and CDR2 FQGTGA.

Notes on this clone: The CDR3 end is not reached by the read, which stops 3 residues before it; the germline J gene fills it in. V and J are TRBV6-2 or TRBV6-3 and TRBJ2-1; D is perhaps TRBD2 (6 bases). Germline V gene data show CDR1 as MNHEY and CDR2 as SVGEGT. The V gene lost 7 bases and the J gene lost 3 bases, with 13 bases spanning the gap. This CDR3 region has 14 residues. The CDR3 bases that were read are TGTGCCAGCACTATTGGCGGGGACTACAATGAG. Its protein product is CASTIGGDYNE. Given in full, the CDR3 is CASTIGGDYNEQFF.

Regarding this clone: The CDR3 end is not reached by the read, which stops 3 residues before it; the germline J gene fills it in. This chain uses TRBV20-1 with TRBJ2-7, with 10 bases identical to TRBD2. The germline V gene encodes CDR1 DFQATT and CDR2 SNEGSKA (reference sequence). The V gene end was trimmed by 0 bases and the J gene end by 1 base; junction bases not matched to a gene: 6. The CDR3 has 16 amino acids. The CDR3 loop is CSARDPLAGDSYEQYF. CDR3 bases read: TGCAGTGCTAGAGACCCCCTAGCGGGAGATTCCTACGAG.

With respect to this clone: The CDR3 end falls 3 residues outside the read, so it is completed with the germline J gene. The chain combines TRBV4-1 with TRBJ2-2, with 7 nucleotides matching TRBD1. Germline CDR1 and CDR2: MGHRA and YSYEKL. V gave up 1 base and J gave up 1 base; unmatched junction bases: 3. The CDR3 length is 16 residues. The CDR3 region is CASSQVTGLNTGELFF. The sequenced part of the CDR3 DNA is TGCGCCAGCAGCCAAGTGACAGGGCTGAACACCGGGGAG.

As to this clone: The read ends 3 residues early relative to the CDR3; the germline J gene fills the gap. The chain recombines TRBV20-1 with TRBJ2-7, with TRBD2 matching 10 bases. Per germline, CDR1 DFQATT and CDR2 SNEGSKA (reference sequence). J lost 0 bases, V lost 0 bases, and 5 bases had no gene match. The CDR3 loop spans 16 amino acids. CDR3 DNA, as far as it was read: TGCAGTGCTAGAGAGACTAGCGGGTTTAGCTCCTACGAG. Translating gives CSARETSGFSSYE. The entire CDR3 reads CSARETSGFSSYEQYF.

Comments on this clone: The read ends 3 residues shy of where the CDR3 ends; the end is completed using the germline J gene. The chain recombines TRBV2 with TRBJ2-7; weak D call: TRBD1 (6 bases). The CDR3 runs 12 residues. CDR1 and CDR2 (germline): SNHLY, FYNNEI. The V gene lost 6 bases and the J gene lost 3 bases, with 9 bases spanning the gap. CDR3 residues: CASRTGNYEQYF. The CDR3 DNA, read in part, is TGTGCCAGCAGGACAGGAAACTACGAG.

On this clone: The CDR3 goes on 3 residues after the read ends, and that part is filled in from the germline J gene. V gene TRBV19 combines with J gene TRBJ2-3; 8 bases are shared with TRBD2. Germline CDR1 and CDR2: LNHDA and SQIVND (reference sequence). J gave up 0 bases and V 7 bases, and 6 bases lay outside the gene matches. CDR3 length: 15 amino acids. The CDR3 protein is CASNSLAASTDTQYF. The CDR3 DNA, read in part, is TGTGCCAGTAATTCACTAGCGGCTAGCACAGATACG.

CDR3 DNA, as far as it was read: TGTGCCAGCAGTTACTCGACAGTCAGCATTATCTACAATGAG. This gives the protein CASSYSTVSIIYNE. From start to end, the CDR3 is CASSYSTVSIIYNEQFF. The J gene is TRBJ2-1, the V gene TRBV6-2 or TRBV6-3, with D possibly being TRBD1 (5 bases). The CDR3 extends 3 residues past the end of the read, so its final part is completed from the germline J gene. Trimming took off 0 bases at V and 3 bases at J, with 15 bases between the two ends. Per germline, CDR1 MNHEY and CDR2 SVGEGT. The CDR3 is 17 residues long.

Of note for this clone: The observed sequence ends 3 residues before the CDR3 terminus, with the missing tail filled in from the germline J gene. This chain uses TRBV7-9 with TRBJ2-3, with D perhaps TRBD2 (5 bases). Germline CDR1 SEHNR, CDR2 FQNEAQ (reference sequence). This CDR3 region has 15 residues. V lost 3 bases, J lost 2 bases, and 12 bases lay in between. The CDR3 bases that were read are TGTGCCAGCAGCTTGGCGAGCGGTGTCACAGATACG. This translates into CASSLASGVTDT. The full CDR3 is CASSLASGVTDTQYF.

CDR3: CASSSHLHKGISHSGNTIYF. Incomplete CDR3 DNA: TGTGCCAGCAGTTCACACCTTCATAAGGGGATATCTCACTCTGGAAACACC. The chain has TRBV6-7 and TRBJ1-3; a weak D match, TRBD1 (5 bases). The read finishes 3 residues shy of the CDR3 end, and the germline J gene is used to complete it. TRBV6-7 carries the ORF label, with uncertain function. CDR3 length: 20 amino acids. Trimming removed 4 bases at V and 0 bases at J, with 25 bases between.

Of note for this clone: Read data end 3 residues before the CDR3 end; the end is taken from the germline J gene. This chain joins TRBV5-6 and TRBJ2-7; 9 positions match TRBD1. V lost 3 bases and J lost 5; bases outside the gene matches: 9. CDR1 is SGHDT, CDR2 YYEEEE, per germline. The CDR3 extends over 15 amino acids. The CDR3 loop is CASSWEPGQGHEQYF. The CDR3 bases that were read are TGTGCCAGCAGCTGGGAGCCGGGACAGGGTCACGAG.

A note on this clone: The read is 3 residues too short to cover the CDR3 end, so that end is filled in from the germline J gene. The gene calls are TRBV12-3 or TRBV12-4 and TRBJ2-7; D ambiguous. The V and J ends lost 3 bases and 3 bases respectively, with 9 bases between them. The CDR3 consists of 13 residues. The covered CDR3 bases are TGTGCCAGCAGTTTTACACCTGACTACGAG. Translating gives CASSFTPDYE. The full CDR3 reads CASSFTPDYEQYF.